Listed here are 21 T cell receptor beta chains from one sample, sequenced in a study of monozygotic twins with inflammatory bowel disease. After re-calling the 5' RACE reads, TCRdb lists one entry per CDR3 protein, DNA absent. The table for this sample gives 140,000 to 150,000 distinct CDR3 sequences. Sequences were obtained from blood. These receptors were taken from a human donor with ulcerative colitis or Crohn's disease, or a healthy co-twin of an affected twin (not recorded which).

The rearrangement links TRBV6-6 to TRBJ1-5; lacking DNA, the TRBD1 call made by TCRdb goes unchecked. CDR1 and CDR2 (germline): MNHNY, SVGAGI (reference sequence). This CDR3 has 14 residues. Here the CDR3 reads CATLDSTVHQPQHF.

The V call is TRBV5-1, the J call TRBJ2-7; TCRdb proposes TRBD1, but this gene call is untestable without DNA. CDR1 is SGHRS and CDR2 is YFSETQ in the germline V gene. CDR3 length: 14 residues. CDR3: CASSGGANSYEQYF.

V gene TRBV12-3 or TRBV12-4 combines with J gene TRBJ2-3; TCRdb's D gene call, TRBD1, goes unchecked for lack of DNA. The CDR3 spans 15 residues. The CDR3 is CASSPGSVGTDTQYF.

The V gene is TRBV2, the J gene TRBJ2-1; the TCRdb D gene call, TRBD1, has no DNA to confirm it. The CDR3 is made up of 15 amino acids. Germline V gene sequence: CDR1 SNHLY, CDR2 FYNNEI. The CDR3 sequence is CASSEDGIGYNEQFF. Using reference TRBV2 and TRBJ2-1 for the parts outside the CDR3, the full variable domain is EPEVTQTPSHQVTQMGQEVILRCVPISNHLYFYWYRQILGQKVEFLVSFYNNEISEKSEIFDDQFSVERPDGSNFTLKIRSTKLEDSAMYFCASSEDGIGYNEQFFGPGTRLTVL.

This rearrangement joins TRBV10-3 to TRBJ2-6. This CDR3 region has 14 residues. The germline gives CDR1 ENHRY, CDR2 SYGVKD. The CDR3 is CAISESSGANVLTF.

This sequence joins TRBV10-3 and TRBJ1-1; TCRdb outputs TRBD1, but without DNA this stays unchecked. The CDR3 extends over 15 amino acids. CDR1 and CDR2 from the germline V gene are ENHRY and SYGVKD. This CDR3 reads CAISISGPPNTEAFF.

V and J are TRBV5-4 and TRBJ1-1. The germline V gene has CDR1 SGHNT and CDR2 YYREEE (reference sequence). There are 13 residues in the CDR3. The CDR3 reads CASSPRTNTEAFF.

V usage is TRBV2 and J usage is TRBJ2-3; no DNA is available, so the TRBD1 call from TCRdb remains unchecked. Germline CDR1 reads SNHLY; CDR2 reads FYNNEI. The length of the CDR3 is 15 residues. The CDR3 here is CASRETGAGTDTQYF.

The rearrangement links TRBV28 to TRBJ2-7. From germline, CDR1 is MDHEN and CDR2 SYDVKM. The CDR3 is 13 residues long. This CDR3 is CASRRISSYEQYF.

V and J are TRBV6-1 and TRBJ2-1; TCRdb lists TRBD2, though no DNA is available to test this call. Looked up from germline, CDR1 is MNHNS and CDR2 is SASEGT. This CDR3 is 16 amino acids long. CDR3: CASRDRKGLGYNEQFF.

The J gene is TRBJ2-3, the V gene TRBV4-3. Germline loops: CDR1 LGHNA, CDR2 YSLEER. This CDR3 spans 15 amino acids. CDR3 sequence: CASSQESWITDTQYF.

J is TRBJ2-1 and V is TRBV4-1; lacking DNA, the TRBD2 call made by TCRdb goes unchecked. Germline CDR1 and CDR2: MGHRA and YSYEKL. The CDR3 sequence is 16 residues long. CDR3 protein: CASSQDPGGSYNEQFF.

This chain connects TRBV10-3 to TRBJ1-1; there is no DNA to check the TCRdb D call of TRBD1. The CDR3 has 15 amino acids. Germline V gene data show CDR1 as ENHRY and CDR2 as SYGVKD. This CDR3 is CAISALDRGWPEAFF.

The gene calls are TRBV3-1 and TRBJ2-1. Germline CDR1 LGHDT, CDR2 YNNKEL (reference sequence). This CDR3 spans 15 amino acids. The CDR3 protein is CASSQGPGSYNEQFF.

This chain links TRBV5-1 with TRBJ2-7; TCRdb gives TRBD1 as the D gene, but with no DNA this cannot be confirmed. This CDR3 region has 15 residues. Germline CDR1 is SGHRS and CDR2 is YFSETQ. The CDR3 sequence: CASTDRTGTAYEQYF.

V usage is TRBV5-4 and J usage is TRBJ1-2. CDR3 length: 15 amino acids. Germline values: CDR1 SGHNT, CDR2 YYREEE (reference sequence). This chain's CDR3 is CASSLVFGGIYGYTF. The full variable domain, rest sourced from reference TRBV5-4 and TRBJ1-2, is ETGVTQSPTHLIKTRGQQVTLRCSSQSGHNTVSWYQQALGQGPQFIFQYYREEENGRGNFPPRFSGLQFPNYSSELNVNALELDDSALYLCASSLVFGGIYGYTFGSGTRLTVV.

The chain combines TRBV5-5 with TRBJ2-5; there is no DNA to check the TCRdb D call of TRBD2. Per the germline V gene, CDR1 is SGHKS and CDR2 is YYEKEE (reference sequence). The CDR3 is 14 amino acids. The CDR3 spells CASSPGPFQETQYF.

The genes are TRBV5-6 and TRBJ2-7. Germline V gene sequence: CDR1 SGHDT, CDR2 YYEEEE. This CDR3 has 12 residues. CDR3 loop: CASSLRFYEQYF.

The rearrangement uses TRBV12-3 or TRBV12-4 and TRBJ1-1; TCRdb names TRBD1, which stays unverified in the absence of DNA. This CDR3 comprises 14 residues. The CDR3 protein is CASRTGGLYTEAFF.

This CDR3 reads CSVKAGEGNQPQHF. The genes are TRBV29-1 and TRBJ1-5. The V gene's germline CDR1 is SQVTM and CDR2 ANQGSEA. The CDR3 is 14 residues long.

The rearrangement uses TRBV5-1 and TRBJ2-2; TCRdb returns TRBD2, unconfirmable since there is no DNA. The germline CDR1 and CDR2 sequences are SGHRS and YFSETQ. CDR3 length: 14 residues. This CDR3 reads CASATSGMTGELFF.